These 32 T cell receptor beta chains came from one sample sequenced in a study of cytomegalovirus exposure and HLA in healthy donors. The PCR made use of 60 Vbeta and 13 Jbeta primers. TCRdb keeps only in-frame clones here, not all; method: immunoSEQ multiplex PCR. The sample table includes about 140,000 clones. The sample was PBMCs. Source of these receptors: a woman aged 18-29 years in good health and CMV-seronegative.

The chain joins TRBV4-1 to TRBJ2-1; 11 positions agree with TRBD2. The V gene end was trimmed by 1 base and the J gene end by 3 bases; junction bases not matched to a gene: 14. Germline V gene data show CDR1 as MGHRA and CDR2 as YSYEKL. The CDR3 loop spans 20 amino acids. The CDR3 DNA reads TGCGCCAGCAGCCAAGTTGCCGGGACTAGCGGCCCCCACGGCTACAATGAGCAGTTCTTC. Translating it yields CASSQVAGTSGPHGYNEQFF.

The chain combines TRBV7-3 with TRBJ1-1; 8 positions match TRBD1. The CDR3 has 15 amino acids. Germline values: CDR1 SGHTA, CDR2 FQGTGA. V was pared by 5 bases and J by 4 bases, with 9 bases of the junction left unmatched. The DNA for the CDR3 is TGTGCCAGCAGCCAAGCAGGGGGCACGGCCACTGAAGCTTTCTTT. The encoded protein is CASSQAGGTATEAFF.

The chain is built from TRBV9 and TRBJ2-1; the match to TRBD2 covers 8 bases. The CDR3 runs to 16 residues. Per the germline V gene, CDR1 is SGDLS and CDR2 is YYNGEE. V lost 4 bases, J lost 4 bases, and 10 bases stayed unmatched. In DNA, the CDR3 is TGTGCCAGCAGCCCCGTTACTAGCGGAAGATACAATGAGCAGTTCTTC. Residues: CASSPVTSGRYNEQFF.

The chain recombines TRBV9 with TRBJ2-7; 10 bases line up with TRBD2. The V gene end was trimmed by 0 bases and the J gene end by 4 bases; junction bases not matched to a gene: 4. The CDR3 has 15 amino acids. CDR1 is SGDLS, CDR2 YYNGEE, per germline. This CDR3 reads CASSVGLAGVYEQYF. The CDR3 coding sequence is TGTGCCAGCAGCGTAGGGCTAGCGGGAGTTTACGAGCAGTACTTC.

V gene TRBV7-2 combines with J gene TRBJ1-5; 9 bases are a match to TRBD1. This CDR3 has 15 residues. CDR1 is SGHTA, CDR2 FQGNSA, per germline. The V gene end was trimmed by 4 bases and the J gene end by 4 bases; junction bases not matched to a gene: 5. CDR3 DNA: TGTGCCAGCAGCTCAACAGGGGGCGGGAATCAGCCCCAGCATTTT. It encodes CASSSTGGGNQPQHF. The full variable domain, in which reference TRBV7-2 and TRBJ1-5 provide the parts outside the CDR3, is GAGVSQSPSNKVTEKGKDVELRCDPISGHTALYWYRQSLGQGLEFLIYFQGNSAPDKSGLPSDRFSAERTGGSVSTLTIQRTQQEDSAVYLCASSSTGGGNQPQHFGDGTRLSIL.

This chain joins TRBV5-6 and TRBJ2-5; TRBD1 agrees at 9 bases. Per germline, CDR1 SGHDT and CDR2 YYEEEE. J was trimmed by 5 bases and V by 0 bases; bases with no gene match: 5. The CDR3 is 15 amino acids. Here the CDR3 reads CASSLAGTGRETQYF. The DNA of the CDR3 is TGTGCCAGCAGCTTGGCGGGGACAGGGAGGGAGACCCAGTACTTC.

The chain has TRBV27 and TRBJ2-1, with 8 bases matching TRBD2. After removal of 4 bases from V and 7 bases from J, the junction contained 6 bases not matched to a gene. Germline V gives CDR1 MNHEY, CDR2 SMNVEV (reference sequence). The CDR3 is made up of 14 amino acids. The CDR3 DNA is TGTGCCAGCAGTTCTAGCGGGTTGGGTAATGAGCAGTTCTTC. This sequence encodes CASSSSGLGNEQFF.

The chain couples TRBV6-1 to TRBJ1-6; D uncertain. CDR1 and CDR2 (germline): MNHNS, SASEGT. This CDR3 is 13 amino acids long. The V gene lost 0 bases and the J gene lost 11 bases, with 8 bases spanning the gap. The CDR3 region has the DNA TGTGCCAGCAGTGAAGCGGCAGGAACACCCCTCCACTTT. Protein sequence: CASSEAAGTPLHF.

The chain uses TRBV18 and TRBJ1-5; D unclear. Per the germline V gene, CDR1 is KGHSH and CDR2 is LQKENI. This CDR3 region has 15 residues. Between the trimmed V and J ends, which lost 2 bases and 6 bases, there was a span of 14 bases. The CDR3 is CASSPEEWVGQPQHF. For the CDR3, the DNA is TGTGCCAGCTCACCAGAGGAGTGGGTTGGTCAGCCCCAGCATTTT.

V is TRBV7-2 and J is TRBJ2-5; 10 bases align to TRBD1. Germline CDR1 is SGHTA and CDR2 is FQGNSA. J was trimmed by 5 bases and V by 5 bases; bases with no gene match: 5. CDR3 length: 14 residues. CDR3 DNA: TGTGCCAGCAGCCCGGGACAGGGGAGGGAGACCCAGTACTTC. It translates to CASSPGQGRETQYF.

The rearrangement links TRBV7-8 to TRBJ1-2; D possibly corresponds to TRBD1 (5 bases). V dropped 4 bases and J dropped 7 bases, with 22 bases sitting between them. This CDR3 has 16 amino acids. Germline CDR1 SGHVS, CDR2 FQNEAQ. CDR3 protein: CASSSHPNSGMSGYTF. The CDR3 DNA reads TGTGCCAGCAGCTCGCACCCAAACTCAGGGATGAGTGGCTACACCTTC.

V is TRBV29-1 and J is TRBJ2-2, with a possible D match to TRBD2 (5 bases). From germline, CDR1 is SQVTM and CDR2 ANQGSEA. The ends were cut back, 6 bases at V and 0 bases at J, with 11 bases in the middle. The length of the CDR3 is 14 residues. DNA of the CDR3: TGCAGCGTCGGATCCGGGACGAACACCGGGGAGCTGTTTTTT. This sequence encodes CSVGSGTNTGELFF.

This chain links TRBV7-3 with TRBJ2-1, with 12 bases lining up with TRBD2. Unmatched junction bases numbered 0, after V lost 2 bases and J lost 4 bases. The CDR3 is 15 residues long. Germline-derived CDR1 and CDR2 are SGHTA and FQGTGA. The DNA for the CDR3 is TGTGCCAGCAGCTTACTAGCGGGAGGGTACAATGAGCAGTTCTTC. It codes for CASSLLAGGYNEQFF. Drawing the rest from reference TRBV7-3 and TRBJ2-1, the complete variable domain is GAGVSQTPSNKVTEKGKYVELRCDPISGHTALYWYRQSLGQGPEFLIYFQGTGAADDSGLPNDRFFAVRPEGSVSTLKIQRTERGDSAVYLCASSLLAGGYNEQFFGPGTRLTVL.

The V gene is TRBV10-3, the J gene TRBJ2-7; 10 positions match TRBD2. CDR1 is ENHRY, CDR2 SYGVKD, per germline. V dropped 6 bases and J dropped 7; count of bases not matched to a gene: 9. The CDR3 is made up of 14 amino acids. The CDR3 sequence: CAIRESGRAREQYV. The CDR3 region has the DNA TGTGCCATCAGAGAAAGCGGGAGGGCAAGGGAGCAGTACGTC.

The rearrangement links TRBV13 to TRBJ2-7, with TRBD2 matching over 8 bases. This CDR3 region has 13 residues. CDR1 is PRHDT and CDR2 is FYEKMQ in the germline V gene (reference sequence). Unmatched junction bases numbered 6, after V lost 6 bases and J lost 5 bases. As DNA, the CDR3 is TGTGCCAGCAGGAAGACGGGACTAGACGAGCAGTACTTC. It encodes CASRKTGLDEQYF. Variable domain in full (rest from reference TRBV13 and TRBJ2-7): AAGVIQSPRHLIKEKRETATLKCYPIPRHDTVYWYQQGPGQDPQFLISFYEKMQSDKGSIPDRFSAQQFSDYHSELNMSSLELGDSALYFCASRKTGLDEQYFGPGTRLTVT.

V gene TRBV5-1 combines with J gene TRBJ2-3; 12 nucleotides agree with TRBD2. Germline CDR1 reads SGHRS; CDR2 reads YFSETQ. The V segment lost 6 bases and the J segment 4 bases; nucleotides outside the gene matches: 12. The CDR3 totals 17 residues. The CDR3 DNA follows: TGCGCCAGCATGAGAGGACTAGCGGGAAGAGGAGCAGATACGCAGTATTTT. This sequence encodes CASMRGLAGRGADTQYF. Combining the CDR3 with reference TRBV5-1 and TRBJ2-3 gives the whole variable domain KAGVTQTPRYLIKTRGQQVTLSCSPISGHRSVSWYQQTPGQGLQFLFEYFSETQRNKGNFPGRFSGRQFSNSRSEMNVSTLELGDSALYLCASMRGLAGRGADTQYFGPGTRLTVL.

This chain connects TRBV5-4 to TRBJ2-2; the D gene is possibly TRBD2 (6 bases). V dropped 4 bases and J dropped 6 bases, with 16 bases sitting between them. The CDR3 runs 15 residues. The germline gives CDR1 SGHNT, CDR2 YYREEE (reference sequence). CDR3 protein: CASSLQTSRAGELFF. The CDR3 bases are TGTGCCAGCAGCCTCCAGACTAGTAGGGCCGGGGAGCTGTTTTTT.

V usage is TRBV7-2 and J usage is TRBJ2-1; TRBD2 matches 11 bases. V lost 5 bases and J lost 1; bases outside the gene matches: 10. Germline V gene lookup returns CDR1 SGHTA and CDR2 FQGNSA. The CDR3 loop spans 18 amino acids. DNA of the CDR3: TGTGCCAGCAGCAGCGAGACTAGCGGGAAACCGTCCTACAATGAGCAGTTCTTC. Translating gives CASSSETSGKPSYNEQFF.

The chain employs TRBV9 and TRBJ2-7; tentatively, D is TRBD1 (5 bases). Germline-derived CDR1 and CDR2 are SGDLS and YYNGEE. The CDR3 has 15 amino acids. Trimming removed 3 bases at V and 3 bases at J, with 16 bases between. The DNA of the CDR3 is TGTGCCAGCAGCGAAGGGGTTGGTGCAGGCTACGAGCAGTACTTC. It codes for CASSEGVGAGYEQYF.

This chain's CDR3 is CASSSPSGTTDTQYF. As DNA, the CDR3 is TGTGCCAGCAGCTCCCCTAGCGGGACCACAGATACGCAGTATTTT. The chain recombines TRBV5-4 with TRBJ2-3, with 9 bases fitting TRBD2. The trim removed 3 bases at V and 2 bases at J, leaving 4 bases unmatched. The CDR3 is 15 residues long. The germline CDR1 and CDR2 sequences are SGHNT and YYREEE (reference sequence).

The rearrangement joins TRBV21-1 to TRBJ1-6; the table's D gene call, TRBD1, was not cross checked with the DNA. TRBV21-1 is described as a pseudogene. This CDR3 has 17 amino acids. The CDR3 loop is CASYWVPGQVTHSPLHF. In DNA, the CDR3 is TGTGCCAGCTATTGGGTCCCGGGACAGGTGACCCATTCACCCCTCCACTTT.

V gene TRBV30 combines with J gene TRBJ2-5, with TRBD1 matching 8 bases. CDR1 and CDR2 (germline): GTSNPN, SVGIG (reference sequence). Trimming removed 1 base from V and 5 bases from J; junction bases left unmatched: 6. This CDR3 spans 14 amino acids. The CDR3 bases are TGTGCCTGGAGTGGGGCAGGGGGCTTGGAGACCCAGTACTTC. Protein product: CAWSGAGGLETQYF. Looking up the rest from reference TRBV30 and TRBJ2-5 gives the full variable domain: SQTIHQWPATLVQPVGSPLSLECTVEGTSNPNLYWYRQAAGRGLQLLFYSVGIGQISSEVPQNLSASRPQDRQFILSSKKLLLSDSGFYLCAWSGAGGLETQYFGPGTRLLVL.

The chain couples TRBV9 to TRBJ2-1, with 7 bases that match TRBD2. The CDR3 totals 15 residues. V shed 0 bases, J shed 8 bases, and the junction held 8 bases outside the gene matches. In germline, CDR1 is SGDLS, CDR2 YYNGEE. The CDR3 loop is CASSVAGGSVHEQFF. CDR3 DNA sequence: TGTGCCAGCAGCGTAGCTGGCGGGAGCGTACATGAGCAGTTCTTC. Drawing the rest from reference TRBV9 and TRBJ2-1, the complete variable domain is DSGVTQTPKHLITATGQRVTLRCSPRSGDLSVYWYQQSLDQGLQFLIQYYNGEERAKGNILERFSAQQFPDLHSELNLSSLELGDSALYFCASSVAGGSVHEQFFGPGTRLTVL.

The V call is TRBV27, the J call TRBJ1-5, with 9 bases identical to TRBD1. The CDR3 has 15 amino acids. V shed 2 bases and J 4 bases; nucleotides not matched to a gene: 3. Germline V gene sequence: CDR1 MNHEY, CDR2 SMNVEV (reference sequence). The CDR3 DNA follows: TGTGCCAGCAGTTTAGTGACAGGGGGAAATCAGCCCCAGCATTTT. Protein product: CASSLVTGGNQPQHF.

V usage is TRBV5-1 and J usage is TRBJ2-5; 14 bases are shared with TRBD2. V was pared by 3 bases and J by 2 bases, with 6 bases of the junction left unmatched. Germline CDR1 and CDR2: SGHRS and YFSETQ. There are 17 residues in the CDR3. In DNA form, the CDR3 reads TGCGCCAGCAGCTGGGGACTAGCGGGAGTTAGTCAAGAGACCCAGTACTTC. Encoded protein: CASSWGLAGVSQETQYF.

The chain's CDR3 is CASSLLAVYNEQFF. The CDR3 DNA reads TGTGCCAGCAGCTTATTAGCGGTCTACAATGAGCAGTTCTTC. The J gene is TRBJ2-1, the V gene TRBV7-9; D is perhaps TRBD2 (6 bases). The length of the CDR3 is 14 residues. Looked up from germline, CDR1 is SEHNR and CDR2 is FQNEAQ (reference sequence). The V end lost 2 bases, the J end lost 3 bases, and 8 bases lay between the germline ends.

This rearrangement joins TRBV5-8 to TRBJ1-2; D is undetermined. CDR1 is SGHTS and CDR2 is YDEGEE in the germline V gene. The V gene lost 1 base and the J gene lost 7 bases, with 11 bases spanning the gap. The CDR3 spans 13 residues. The CDR3 region has the DNA TGTGCCAGCAGCTTGCCACTTACTGGTGGCTACACCTTC. It is translated as CASSLPLTGGYTF.

The rearrangement uses TRBV5-4 and TRBJ2-7, with a possible D match to TRBD2 (6 bases). Trimming took off 4 bases at V and 1 base at J, with 18 bases between the two ends. Germline CDR1 SGHNT, CDR2 YYREEE (reference sequence). This CDR3 is built from 16 residues. Here the CDR3 reads CASSPQTGETSYEQYF. The CDR3 coding sequence is TGTGCCAGCAGCCCCCAGACGGGAGAAACGTCCTACGAGCAGTACTTC.

This chain joins TRBV5-6 and TRBJ2-6, with 8 bases identical to TRBD1. The CDR3 has 16 residues. CDR1 is SGHDT and CDR2 is YYEEEE in the germline V gene. The trim removed 4 bases at V and 2 bases at J, leaving 5 bases unmatched. DNA of the CDR3: TGTGCCAGCAGCGTAGACAGGGGCACTGGGGCCAACGTCCTGACTTTC. Translating gives CASSVDRGTGANVLTF.

The rearrangement links TRBV28 to TRBJ2-6, with D possibly being TRBD2 (6 bases). CDR1 MDHEN and CDR2 SYDVKM come from the germline V gene. V was trimmed by 3 bases and J by 1 base, leaving 10 bases between them. CDR3 length equals 16 residues. The DNA for the CDR3 is TGTGCCAGCAGTTTGCTCGGGAGTTCTGGGGCCAACGTCCTGACTTTC. Amino acids: CASSLLGSSGANVLTF.

Turning to this clone: The germline gene is not matched at one end of the junction; a read error may be the cause. The gene calls are TRBV5-1 and TRBJ1-5; D ambiguous. CDR3 length equals 18 residues. Germline assignment: CDR1 SGHRS and CDR2 YFSETQ. DNA of the CDR3: TGCGCTAGCAGCTTGATCCCTTGGAGGGTTTATAGCAATCAGCCCCAGCATTTT. Translation gives CASSLIPWRVYSNQPQHF.

This chain connects TRBV7-3 to TRBJ2-7; 13 bases match TRBD2. The CDR3 extends over 15 amino acids. Germline trimming cut 5 bases from V and 5 bases from J; bases unmatched to any gene: 6. CDR1 and CDR2 from the germline V gene are SGHTA and FQGTGA. The CDR3 reads CASSPGTSGTDEQYF. CDR3 coding DNA: TGTGCCAGCAGCCCCGGGACTAGCGGGACCGACGAGCAGTACTTC. Filled out from reference TRBV7-3 and TRBJ2-7, the complete variable domain reads GAGVSQTPSNKVTEKGKYVELRCDPISGHTALYWYRQSLGQGPEFLIYFQGTGAADDSGLPNDRFFAVRPEGSVSTLKIQRTERGDSAVYLCASSPGTSGTDEQYFGPGTRLTVT.